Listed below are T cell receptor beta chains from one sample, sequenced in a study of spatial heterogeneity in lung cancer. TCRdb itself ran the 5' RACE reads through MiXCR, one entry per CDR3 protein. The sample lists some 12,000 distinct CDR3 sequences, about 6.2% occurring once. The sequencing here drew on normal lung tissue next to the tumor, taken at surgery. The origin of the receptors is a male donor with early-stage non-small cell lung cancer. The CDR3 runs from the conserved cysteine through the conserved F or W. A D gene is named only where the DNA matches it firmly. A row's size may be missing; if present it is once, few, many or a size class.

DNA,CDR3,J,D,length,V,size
TGCAGCGTTGAGGGGTACACCGGGGAGCTGTTTTTT,CSVEGYTGELFF,TRBJ2-2,.,12,TRBV29-1,many
TGCAGTGCTAGAGTCGCGTTCGGCAGGGGAGTCGGCGGTATATATTTT,CSARVAFGRGVGGIYF,TRBJ1-3,.,16,TRBV20-1,many
TGTGCCAGCCTAGACAGCCTGGCCTCTGAAAAACTGTTTTTT,CASLDSLASEKLFF,TRBJ1-4,.,14,TRBV19,medium-sized
TGTGCCAGCAGCTTGTACCCCTACCGACAGGGCGACACTGAAGCTTTCTTT,CASSLYPYRQGDTEAFF,TRBJ1-1,TRBD1,17,TRBV5-6,many
TGTGCCAGCAGTGACGTAGCCCGGGAGACCCAGTACTTC,CASSDVARETQYF,TRBJ2-5,.,13,TRBV25-1,many
TGTGCCAGCAGTTCCCGTGGAAACACCATATATTTT,CASSSRGNTIYF,TRBJ1-3,.,12,TRBV2,many
TGCGCCAGCAGCTTGGGAGCAACGAACACTGAAGCTTTCTTT,CASSLGATNTEAFF,TRBJ1-1,.,14,TRBV5-1,many
TGCGCCAGCAGCTCCACTCAGAGAAGGGACAGGGGGCAAATTGAGCAGTTCTTC,CASSSTQRRDRGQIEQFF,TRBJ2-1,TRBD1,18,TRBV5-1,many
TGTGCCAGCAGCCTACCGCTAGCCAGGGAGCAGTATTTT,CASSLPLAREQYF,TRBJ2-3,.,13,TRBV12-3/TRBV12-4,many
TGTGCCAGCAGCACCGCGCCCCAGGGAGGCACAGATACGCAGTATTTT,CASSTAPQGGTDTQYF,TRBJ2-3,.,16,TRBV5-6,few
TGCAGCGTGGGACTAGCGGCCTACGAGCAGTACTTC,CSVGLAAYEQYF,TRBJ2-7,TRBD2,12,TRBV29-1,many
TGTGCCAGCCGTTCACGACAGGCAACTCGAGATGGCTACACCTTC,CASRSRQATRDGYTF,TRBJ1-2,.,15,TRBV6-5,.
TGTGCCAGCTCACTTGGACAGGCCGGAACCCCTGGAAACACCATATATTTT,CASSLGQAGTPGNTIYF,TRBJ1-3,TRBD1,17,TRBV18,many
TGCAGCGCCCCCAAAAGCCCGTCCCCTGACAGGGGCAGTGGCTACACCTTC,CSAPKSPSPDRGSGYTF,TRBJ1-2,TRBD1,17,TRBV29-1,many
TGTGCCAGCAGTGCCCACAGGGCTTCTCCCGAGCAGTACTTC,CASSAHRASPEQYF,TRBJ2-7,.,14,TRBV27,few
TGTGCCAGCAGCAACGGACTAGCGCACCAAGAGACCCAGTACTTC,CASSNGLAHQETQYF,TRBJ2-5,TRBD2,15,TRBV7-8,.
TGTGCCACCAGTGACACCAATGAGCAGTTCTTC,CATSDTNEQFF,TRBJ2-1,.,11,TRBV24-1,many
TGTGCCAGCAGCAACCGGACAGGGGTCAGTGAGCAGTTCTTC,CASSNRTGVSEQFF,TRBJ2-1,TRBD1,14,TRBV5-5,.
TGCGCCAGCAGCCCACGGACAGCTGTAGCTAACTATGGCTACACCTTC,CASSPRTAVANYGYTF,TRBJ1-2,.,16,TRBV4-1,many
TGTGCCAGCAGCCGGCCCGGGACTAGCGGGAGAAAGTTCTTC,CASSRPGTSGRKFF,TRBJ2-1,TRBD2,14,TRBV11-1,many
TGTGCCAGCAGCTCCACAGGGGCAGACACCGGGGAGCTGTTTTTT,CASSSTGADTGELFF,TRBJ2-2,TRBD1,15,TRBV7-3,many
TGTGCCAGCGGAGTTGGGACAGAAAGCTCTGGAAACACCATATATTTT,CASGVGTESSGNTIYF,TRBJ1-3,TRBD1,16,TRBV3-1,many
TGCAGTGCGATCGGGACTAGCGGGAGCGAGCAGTACTTC,CSAIGTSGSEQYF,TRBJ2-7,TRBD2,13,TRBV20-1,many
TGCAGTGCTAGTACTTCTCCCGGGACTAGCATTCGTAGGCAGTACTTC,CSASTSPGTSIRRQYF,TRBJ2-7,TRBD2,16,TRBV20-1,medium-sized
TGTGCCAGCAGCCTCCCCGGGGGGAGCCAGGAGACCCAGTACTTC,CASSLPGGSQETQYF,TRBJ2-5,TRBD2,15,TRBV7-2,few
TGTGCCAGCAGCCCGGGGACTAGCGGGATAACAGGGGAGACCCAGTACTTC,CASSPGTSGITGETQYF,TRBJ2-5,TRBD2,17,TRBV3-1,.
TGTGCCAGCAGTTTAGAACAAACCGGGGAGCTGTTTTTT,CASSLEQTGELFF,TRBJ2-2,.,13,TRBV12-3/TRBV12-4,many
TGTGCCAGCAGTTCTGACCAGGAGAGACCCCAGTACTTC,CASSSDQERPQYF,TRBJ2-5,.,13,TRBV12-3/TRBV12-4,few
TGCAGCGATGATGGGGGCCAGATAGGGCAGTATTTT,CSDDGGQIGQYF,TRBJ2-3,.,12,TRBV29-1,.
TGTGCCAGCAGGGGGGACAGCCTGAACTATGGCTACACCTTC,CASRGDSLNYGYTF,TRBJ1-2,TRBD1,14,TRBV7-2,.
TGTGCCACCAGTGAGACAGACAGGGGCGCTACTTACTTC,CATSETDRGATYF,TRBJ2-1,TRBD1,13,TRBV24-1,many
TGTGCCAGCTCGGATTCTTCAGAGACCCAGTACTTC,CASSDSSETQYF,TRBJ2-5,.,12,TRBV18,medium-sized
TGTGCCAGCAGCCCCGACAGGGCTAAACTGTTTTTT,CASSPDRAKLFF,TRBJ1-4,TRBD1,12,TRBV27,many
TGTGCCAGCACACCGGGGGGGGCCAGGCCCACCCTGAGCTCCTACAATGAGCAGTTCTTC,CASTPGGARPTLSSYNEQFF,TRBJ2-1,TRBD2,20,TRBV7-9,many
TGCGCCAGCAGTCCAAGGGGCACTGAAGCTTTCTTT,CASSPRGTEAFF,TRBJ1-1,.,12,TRBV5-1,many
TGTGCCAGCAACGAGGGGGCCGCGGGTGAGCAGTTCTTC,CASNEGAAGEQFF,TRBJ2-1,TRBD1,13,TRBV6-2/TRBV6-3,many
TGTGCCAGCAGCTTAGGAGGAGGGGCCGGGCAAGAGACCCAGTACTTC,CASSLGGGAGQETQYF,TRBJ2-5,.,16,TRBV7-7,medium-sized
TGCAGCGTCGGAACCCAGAACACCGGGGAGCTGTTTTTT,CSVGTQNTGELFF,TRBJ2-2,.,13,TRBV29-1,.
TGTGCCAGCAGCCAAGGGACAGGGTCCTACAATGAGCAGTTCTTC,CASSQGTGSYNEQFF,TRBJ2-1,TRBD1,15,TRBV5-6,many
TGTGCCAGCAAACCCCCGGGACAGGTGGACGCGGCCCTCCACTTT,CASKPPGQVDAALHF,TRBJ1-6,TRBD1,15,TRBV25-1,many
TGTGCCAGCAGTTTAAGGGAGGACACTGAAGCTTTCTTT,CASSLREDTEAFF,TRBJ1-1,.,13,TRBV12-3/TRBV12-4,many
TGCGCCAGCAGGTTGGGTAGCGGGTTCCCCCCCCACACAGATACGCAGTATTTT,CASRLGSGFPPHTDTQYF,TRBJ2-3,TRBD2,18,TRBV5-1,.
TGTGCCAGCAGCCAAGGTCCAGCAGGAGGGAACACTGAAGCTTTCTTT,CASSQGPAGGNTEAFF,TRBJ1-1,.,16,TRBV3-1,many
TGTGCCAGCAGTTTGCTTCGATACACAGATACGCAGTATTTT,CASSLLRYTDTQYF,TRBJ2-3,.,14,TRBV12-3/TRBV12-4,many
TGTGCCTGGAGTGTACGTGGGACCTTCGGCGGGGAGCTGTTTTTT,CAWSVRGTFGGELFF,TRBJ2-2,.,15,TRBV30,.
TGTGCCAGCAGTTTAAGGCCGAACACTGAAGCTTTCTTT,CASSLRPNTEAFF,TRBJ1-1,.,13,TRBV12-3/TRBV12-4,many
TGCAGTGCGGTTAAGAGATGGGCTAGCAATGAGCAGTTCAGTCCCATCTTC,CSAVKRWASNEQFSPIF,TRBJ2-1,.,17,TRBV20-1,.
TGTGCCAGTAGTTCACGACTAGCGGGGTTCCGGGGGGACTACGAGCAGTACTTC,CASSSRLAGFRGDYEQYF,TRBJ2-7,TRBD2,18,TRBV19,many
TGCGCCAGCAGCCAAGAGGGTAGGGTCGCAGGGGGCACAGATACGCAGTATTTT,CASSQEGRVAGGTDTQYF,TRBJ2-3,.,18,TRBV4-3,large
TGCAGTGCCGGTGGCGGGACAGGGGTGAATGAGCAGTTCTTC,CSAGGGTGVNEQFF,TRBJ2-1,TRBD1,14,TRBV20-1,medium-sized